The 5 T cell receptor beta chains given below trace back to one sample, sequenced in a study of shared clonotypes between healthy human individuals. TCRdb's table, derived via immunoSEQ multiplex PCR, lists solely in-frame clones and lacks some. The sample comprises 2 million to 2.5 million clones, around 92% of which are singletons, and around 0.35% rests with the top ten. Sequenced input: naive CD4+ T cells from PBMCs. This sample's subset: CD45RA+ positively selected. These receptors came from a man between 18 and 35 years old in good health. Some clones in this sample may be carry-over from other donors' samples.

In the case of this clone: The sample carries other DNA sequences with the same CDR3. This chain connects TRBV9 to TRBJ2-5; D unresolved. This CDR3 has 15 residues. Germline CDR1 reads SGDLS; CDR2 reads YYNGEE. The V end lost 1 base, the J end lost 2 bases, and 12 bases lay between the germline ends. The CDR3 region has the DNA TGTGCCAGCAGCGTAAGTCCAGGCCCACAAGAGACCCAGTACTTC. Translating gives CASSVSPGPQETQYF. Variable domain in full (rest from reference TRBV9 and TRBJ2-5): DSGVTQTPKHLITATGQRVTLRCSPRSGDLSVYWYQQSLDQGLQFLIQYYNGEERAKGNILERFSAQQFPDLHSELNLSSLELGDSALYFCASSVSPGPQETQYFGPGTRLLVL.

The V gene is TRBV5-4, the J gene TRBJ2-3; TRBD2 matches at 8 bases. The CDR3 sequence is 15 residues long. After removal of 4 bases from V and 1 base from J, the junction contained 5 bases not matched to a gene. Per the germline V gene, CDR1 is SGHNT and CDR2 is YYREEE (reference sequence). CDR3 in DNA: TGTGCCAGCAGCCCGGGACTAGGCCGCACAGATACGCAGTATTTT. Its translation: CASSPGLGRTDTQYF.

Only one count was recorded for this clone. The genes are TRBV28 and TRBJ2-5, with 9 bases that match TRBD1. CDR3 length: 16 residues. Germline CDR1 and CDR2: MDHEN and SYDVKM. Unmatched junction bases numbered 8, after V lost 6 bases and J lost 0 bases. The CDR3 DNA reads TGTGCCAGCAGGTCGACCGGGACAGGGAACCAAGAGACCCAGTACTTC. Encoded protein: CASRSTGTGNQETQYF.

This rearrangement joins TRBV5-4 to TRBJ1-2; D is possibly TRBD1 (5 bases). The V and J ends lost 4 bases and 4 bases respectively, with 23 bases between them. CDR3 length equals 17 residues. The germline V gene encodes CDR1 SGHNT and CDR2 YYREEE (reference sequence). The CDR3 spells CASSASGTDILLYGYTF. The DNA of the CDR3 is TGTGCCAGCAGCGCCTCCGGGACGGACATTCTACTCTATGGCTACACCTTC. Variable domain in full (rest from reference TRBV5-4 and TRBJ1-2): ETGVTQSPTHLIKTRGQQVTLRCSSQSGHNTVSWYQQALGQGPQFIFQYYREEENGRGNFPPRFSGLQFPNYSSELNVNALELDDSALYLCASSASGTDILLYGYTFGSGTRLTVV.

Comments on this clone: In the same sample, other DNA sequences code for this CDR3. This chain links TRBV10-2 with TRBJ1-1; D is perhaps TRBD1 (6 bases). Germline values: CDR1 WSHSY, CDR2 SAAADI. V was clipped by 4 bases and J by 0 bases, with 6 bases between them. CDR3 length equals 13 residues. The CDR3 sequence: CASSGQVNTEAFF. CDR3 nucleotides: TGCGCCAGCAGTGGACAGGTGAACACTGAAGCTTTCTTT.